What follows is one T cell receptor (beta chain) and its context. Its antigen is as yet unknown. Donors had nominal health at sampling but likely had unrecorded immune exposures. This record comes from a study of cytomegalovirus exposure and HLA in healthy donors. Study summary: Unique TCRs numbering around 80 million, obtained from HLA-typed donors, made up an early data release.

Study observations and caveats: Most CMV-associated TCR beta chains appeared HLA-restricted in a later analysis. The authors later found HLA-associated TCR beta chains more clonally expanded than equally common others.

PCR amplification relied on 60 Vbeta primers (plus 13 Jbeta primers). The repertoire was sequenced with immunoSEQ multiplex PCR; TCRdb's copy has only in-frame clones and lacks some. This table has about 190,000 clones, 73% appearing once. The germline V gene has CDR1 SEHNR and CDR2 FQNEAQ (reference sequence). The CDR3 contains 19 residues. The V segment lost 1 base and the J segment 4 bases; nucleotides outside the gene matches: 13. Sequences were obtained from PBMCs. This receptor was taken from a woman younger than 45 in good health and CMV-seronegative. The rearrangement joins TRBV7-9 to TRBJ2-3; TRBD2 matches 11 bases. The CDR3 sequence is CASSLGVAVSGGGPDTQYF. Written as DNA, the CDR3 is TGTGCCAGCAGCTTAGGGGTTGCCGTTAGCGGGGGGGGGCCAGATACGCAGTATTTT. Filled out from reference TRBV7-9 and TRBJ2-3, the complete variable domain reads DTGVSQNPRHKITKRGQNVTFRCDPISEHNRLYWYRQTLGQGPEFLTYFQNEAQLEKSRLLSDRFSAERPKGSFSTLEIQRTEQGDSAMYLCASSLGVAVSGGGPDTQYFGPGTRLTVL.